The rows below give T cell receptor beta chains drawn from one sample of a study of T-cell memory formation after mild COVID-19. TCRdb redid the calling of the 5' RACE reads with MiXCR, one entry per CDR3 protein. The sample consists of about 130,000 distinct CDR3 sequences, about 6.5% of them appearing once. Sequences were obtained from PBMCs or a T cell subset sorted from them (not recorded which). The source of these receptors is an adult woman who had mild COVID-19 (a few samples of this study predate the infection). Cell type and time point are not known. Each CDR3 is given with its conserved first and last residue. Fields, in order: clone size, J gene, D gene, V gene, CDR3 length, CDR3 protein, CDR3 DNA. The D gene is left open where the match is weak. Rows may omit the clone size; those that give it use once, few, many or a size class.

>-|TRBJ2-7|-|TRBV29-1|12
CSGGPFTYEQYF
TGCAGCGGGGGACCGTTTACCTACGAGCAGTACTTC
>many|TRBJ1-1|-|TRBV15|12
CATSVGGTEAFF
TGTGCCACCAGCGTGGGGGGGACTGAAGCTTTCTTT
>few|TRBJ1-1|TRBD1|TRBV10-3|13
CAIRRTGDTEAFF
TGTGCCATCAGAAGGACAGGAGACACTGAAGCTTTCTTT
>few|TRBJ2-7|-|TRBV12-3/TRBV12-4|14
CASSPMFSSYEQYF
TGTGCCAGCAGCCCCATGTTCAGCTCCTACGAGCAGTACTTC
>few|TRBJ2-3|TRBD2|TRBV2|15
CASSDAGGGPDTQYF
TGTGCCAGCAGTGATGCGGGGGGCGGGCCAGATACGCAGTATTTT
>-|TRBJ2-7|-|TRBV24-1|12
CATSGGGYEQYF
TGTGCCACCAGCGGCGGCGGATACGAGCAGTACTTC
>few|TRBJ1-4|-|TRBV12-3/TRBV12-4|16
CASSLFPGLTDGKLFF
TGTGCCAGCAGTTTATTCCCCGGGCTCACCGACGGGAAACTGTTTTTT
>many|TRBJ2-1|-|TRBV5-1|14
CASSGIGVENEQFF
TGCGCCAGCAGCGGAATCGGGGTGGAGAATGAGCAGTTCTTC
>many|TRBJ2-7|-|TRBV5-1|15
CASSFYAGTGNEQYF
TGCGCCAGCAGCTTCTACGCCGGGACGGGGAACGAGCAGTACTTC
>-|TRBJ2-7|TRBD1|TRBV7-8|17
CASSLVPYRGKSYEQYF
TGTGCCAGCAGCTTAGTTCCCTACAGGGGAAAGAGCTACGAGCAGTACTTC
>few|TRBJ2-7|-|TRBV7-8|16
CASSLASAGDSYEQYF
TGTGCCAGCAGCTTAGCGAGCGCAGGGGACTCCTACGAGCAGTACTTC
>-|TRBJ2-5|-|TRBV6-1|16
CASSEHLRGGKETQYF
TGTGCCAGCAGTGAGCACCTACGGGGCGGGAAAGAGACCCAGTACTTC
>few|TRBJ2-1|-|TRBV5-5|14
CASSTLRGDNEQFF
TGTGCCAGCAGCACGTTAAGGGGTGACAATGAGCAGTTCTTC
>-|TRBJ2-3|-|TRBV5-1|17
CASSSQTRAVSTDTQYF
TGCGCCAGCAGCTCCCAGACGAGGGCGGTTAGCACAGATACGCAGTATTTT
>-|TRBJ1-1|TRBD1|TRBV18|14
CASSPRTGTDEAFF
TGTGCCAGCTCACCTCGGACAGGGACCGATGAAGCTTTCTTT
>many|TRBJ1-1|-|TRBV12-3/TRBV12-4|13
CASRLGGGTEAFF
TGTGCCAGCAGGTTAGGGGGAGGCACTGAAGCTTTCTTT
>many|TRBJ2-5|-|TRBV7-3|14
CASSLLGHRGLQYF
TGTGCCAGCAGCTTATTAGGTCACCGGGGGCTCCAGTACTTC
>-|TRBJ2-7|-|TRBV24-1|13
CATSDSAVYEQYF
TGTGCCACCAGTGATTCGGCGGTCTACGAGCAGTACTTC